Listed below are T cell receptor beta chains from one sample, sequenced in a study of OX40 agonist ivuxolimab in advanced cancers. Clones were read by immunoSEQ multiplex PCR, and TCRdb kept only the in-frame ones, dropping some. The sample lists 40,000 to 45,000 clones, nearly 90% seen once, with approximately 15% in the top ten. The sample in question was CD4+ or CD8+ T cells sorted from blood, obtained in a trial of the OX40 agonist ivuxolimab. The receptors were sampled from an adult with an advanced solid tumor such as melanoma, head and neck, liver or kidney cancer. Each CDR3 is given with its conserved first and last residue.

CATSRSRATNQQYEQYF	TRBV15	TRBJ2-7
CASSPRTRAGVEQFF	TRBV7-2	TRBJ2-1
CASSQQGGTEAFF	TRBV6-6	TRBJ1-1
CASSIDTGGTDTEAFF	TRBV19	TRBJ1-1
CSVDSDTIYF	TRBV29-1	TRBJ1-3
CASGYYEQYF	TRBV27	TRBJ2-7
CASNIPGEGGSYEQYF	TRBV28	TRBJ2-7
CASSLPSGTSGSEQYF	TRBV5-1	TRBJ2-7
CASSMGTGSPYEQYF	TRBV11-2	NA
CASRLQGAGYGYTF	TRBV27	TRBJ1-2
CASSQEGGVPNTEAFF	TRBV4-1	TRBJ1-1
CASRSGGGYYNEQFF	TRBV6-6	TRBJ2-1
CASSPVHSGQEQYF	TRBV28	TRBJ2-7
CASSFRGTGGNYEQYF	TRBV27	TRBJ2-7
CASSARDSLSRSYEQYF	TRBV5-5	TRBJ2-7
CAWSASYEQYF	TRBV30	TRBJ2-7
CASSIGPGSGNQPQHF	TRBV19	TRBJ1-5
CAWSSGAGELFF	TRBV30	TRBJ2-2
CASSEGGTVGELFF	TRBV10-1	TRBJ2-2
CASSVDKLGNEQFF	TRBV9	TRBJ2-1
CASSLAGGRSDEQYF	TRBV5-1	TRBJ2-7
CASSLWGAGTLNEKLFF	TRBV28	TRBJ1-4
CASSLVGDSVDF	TRBV7-9	TRBJ2-5
CASSQSLYALQVLQYF	TRBV4-1	TRBJ2-7
CASSPGTGVDYEQYF	TRBV7-9	TRBJ2-7
CASSPSSRETDTQYF	TRBV7-6	TRBJ2-3
CASSQEVVNYEQYF	TRBV4-1	NA
CASSFDTVGINQPQHF	TRBV18	TRBJ1-5
CASSDPGAPSYEQYF	TRBV6-1	TRBJ2-7
CASSIAGTGPYEQYF	TRBV19	NA
CASSAYGTRTGGADTQYF	TRBV7-9	TRBJ2-3
CASSLLGRGDFGTQYF	TRBV5-6	TRBJ2-3
CASSPGQVGRGTQYF	TRBV25-1	TRBJ2-5
CASSFGRPRVMVYF	TRBV28	TRBJ2-7
CASTTGTSGKNEQYF	TRBV19	TRBJ2-7
CSATGEKLFF	TRBV20-1	TRBJ1-4
CASSLIGGSHEQYF	TRBV5-8	TRBJ2-7
CASSFYPAREWDEQFF	TRBV7-3	TRBJ2-1
CASSHRGQRRNEQFF	TRBV23-1	TRBJ2-1
CASSKGLRKVYEQYF	TRBV19	NA
CASSVHFGGTEAFF	TRBV9	TRBJ1-1
CASSSASGGAEAFF	TRBV14	TRBJ1-1
CASSHHSKGITGTDTQYF	TRBV25-1	TRBJ2-3
CASSRAGLSDTGELFF	TRBV4-1	TRBJ2-2
CASSFQGARETQYF	TRBV5-1	TRBJ2-5
CASSQVGRDEQYF	TRBV4-1	TRBJ2-7
CASRERLLLYNEQFF	TRBV6-5	TRBJ2-1
CASSFLIGEQFF	TRBV28	TRBJ2-1
CASSLAQGWSTGELFF	TRBV5-5	TRBJ2-2
CASSHPAGGQYNEQFF	TRBV7-9	TRBJ2-1
CASSHTGTLLTQYF	TRBV4-1	TRBJ2-3
CASSGQQLGFEQYF	TRBV6-6	TRBJ2-7
CASSEEDTGTYEQYF	TRBV6-1	TRBJ2-7
CASRLAGGYNEQFF	TRBV6-5	TRBJ2-1